This T cell receptor (beta chain) was recovered during a study of blood T cell repertoires in COVID-19. Study-wide context: The analysed material was cDNA or gDNA that came from T cells, B-cell-depleted T cells, or PBMCs.

This CDR3 is 16 amino acids long. The junction had 7 bases not matched to a gene; V was cut back by 4 bases and J by 2 bases. Germline CDR1 reads SGHTA; CDR2 reads FQGTGA. As originally analysed: Estimates of nucleated cell counts were drawn from the amplification of reference gene primers. The table came from immunoSEQ multiplex PCR; TCRdb's copy has only in-frame clones and leaves some out. V and J calls and clone size are those listed in that table; D and trimming were worked out from the DNA. This sample has 200,000 to 300,000 clones, with around nine tenths found just once. The source of this sequence is a woman aged 18-29 years who had recovered from COVID-19. The chain joins TRBV7-3 to TRBJ2-2; 7 bases are a match to TRBD2. The sample taken for sequencing was PBMCs or T cells enriched from blood (not recorded which). The CDR3 is CASSSPASGNTGELFF. Written as DNA, the CDR3 is TGTGCCAGCAGCTCGCCGGCTAGCGGAAACACCGGGGAGCTGTTTTTT. Based on the CDR3 plus reference TRBV7-3 and TRBJ2-2, the full variable domain is GAGVSQTPSNKVTEKGKYVELRCDPISGHTALYWYRQSLGQGPEFLIYFQGTGAADDSGLPNDRFFAVRPEGSVSTLKIQRTERGDSAVYLCASSSPASGNTGELFFGEGSRLTVL.